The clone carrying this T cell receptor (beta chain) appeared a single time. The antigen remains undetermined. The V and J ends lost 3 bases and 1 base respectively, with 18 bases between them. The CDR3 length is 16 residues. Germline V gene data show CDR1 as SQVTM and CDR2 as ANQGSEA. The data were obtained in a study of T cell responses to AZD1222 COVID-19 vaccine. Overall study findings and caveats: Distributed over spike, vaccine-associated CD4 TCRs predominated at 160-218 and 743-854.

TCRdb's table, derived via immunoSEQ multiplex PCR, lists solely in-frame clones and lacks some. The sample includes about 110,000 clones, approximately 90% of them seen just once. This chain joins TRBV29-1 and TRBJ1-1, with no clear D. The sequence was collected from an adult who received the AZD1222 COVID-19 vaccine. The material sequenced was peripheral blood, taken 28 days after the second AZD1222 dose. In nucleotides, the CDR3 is TGCAGCGTTGAGACCCCTGGACCCATGGGGAACACTGAAGCTTTCTTT. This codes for CSVETPGPMGNTEAFF. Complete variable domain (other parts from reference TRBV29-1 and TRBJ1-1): SAVISQKPSRDICQRGTSLTIQCQVDSQVTMMFWYRQQPGQSLTLIATANQGSEATYESGFVIDKFPISRPNLTFSTLTVSNMSPEDSSIYLCSVETPGPMGNTEAFFGQGTRLTVV.